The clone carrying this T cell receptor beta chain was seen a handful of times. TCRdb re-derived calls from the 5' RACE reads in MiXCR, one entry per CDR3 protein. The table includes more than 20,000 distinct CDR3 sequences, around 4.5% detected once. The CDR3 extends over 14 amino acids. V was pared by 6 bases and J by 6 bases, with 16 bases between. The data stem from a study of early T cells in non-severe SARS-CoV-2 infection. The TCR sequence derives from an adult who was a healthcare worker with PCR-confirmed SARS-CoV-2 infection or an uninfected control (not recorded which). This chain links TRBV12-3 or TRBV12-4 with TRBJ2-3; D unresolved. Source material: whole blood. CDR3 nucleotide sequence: TGTGCCAGCAGACCCTCCGCTAGTGGGGATACGCAGTATTTT. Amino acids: CASRPSASGDTQYF.